The rows below give T cell receptor beta chains drawn from one sample of a study of metastatic and nonmetastatic thyroid tumors. TCRdb reassembled clones from the PCR reads with MiXCR. Among tens of thousands of clones, 10% to 15% were seen once, and the ten largest hold approximately 25%. The material sequenced was blood. These receptors all come from a female donor with papillary thyroid cancer or a benign thyroid nodule (not recorded which). Some clones in this sample may be carry-over from other donors' samples. The CDR3 runs from the conserved cysteine through the conserved F or W. A D gene is named only where the DNA matches it firmly. The listing skips clone size in some rows; elsewhere it reads once, few, many or a size class.

D	V	J	length	size	CDR3	DNA
TRBD2	TRBV20-1	TRBJ2-1	16	.	CGSRSPTSGSWDEQFF	TGCGGTTCTAGATCCCCAACTAGCGGGAGTTGGGATGAGCAGTTCTTC
TRBD1	TRBV9	TRBJ2-6	11	many	CASSLGQGLNF	TGTGCCAGCAGCTTAGGACAGGGCCTGAATTTC
TRBD1	TRBV6-1	TRBJ2-2	15	.	CANSAGGTGAVELFF	TGTGCCAACAGTGCCGGAGGGACAGGGGCCGTGGAGCTGTTTTTT
.	TRBV4-2	TRBJ2-7	16	many	CASSPDTQYGSYEQYF	TGTGCCAGCAGCCCCGATACCCAGTACGGTTCCTACGAGCAGTACTTC
.	TRBV6-1	TRBJ1-2	12	.	CASSEAGDGYTF	TGTGCCAGCAGTGAAGCGGGGGATGGCTACACCTTC
.	TRBV6-2/TRBV6-3	TRBJ1-1	15	.	CASSYMSTRGTEAFF	TGTGCCAGCAGTTACATGTCAACCAGAGGGACTGAAGCTTTCTTT
.	TRBV2	TRBJ2-2	13	many	CASSPGVTGELFF	TGTGCCAGCAGTCCAGGGGTGACCGGGGAGCTGTTTTTT
.	TRBV4-2	TRBJ2-4	16	many	CASSQDPRGAQNIQYF	TGTGCCAGCAGCCAAGACCCCCGGGGGGCTCAAAACATTCAGTACTTC
.	TRBV6-1	TRBJ1-6	15	.	CASNDGHSGKSPLHF	TGTGCCAGCAATGATGGCCACTCAGGAAAATCACCCCTCCACTTT
.	TRBV11-2	TRBJ1-1	15	many	CASSPRWGRNTEAFF	TGTGCCAGCAGCCCCCGGTGGGGGAGGAACACTGAAGCTTTCTTT
.	TRBV12-3/TRBV12-4	TRBJ1-1	14	many	CASSLTGLNTEAFF	TGTGCCAGCAGTTTAACAGGCCTGAACACTGAAGCTTTCTTT
.	TRBV4-1	TRBJ2-7	17	many	CASSLYFQGLHSYEQYF	TGCGCCAGCAGCCTGTACTTCCAGGGGCTTCATTCCTACGAGCAGTACTTC
.	TRBV28	TRBJ1-5	15	few	CASSFPGIGNQPQHF	TGTGCCAGCAGTTTCCCGGGGATCGGTAATCAGCCCCAGCATTTT
.	TRBV10-3	TRBJ1-2	14	few	CAISCGQKLYGYTF	TGTGCCATCAGCTGCGGTCAGAAGCTCTATGGCTACACCTTC
.	TRBV9	TRBJ2-1	15	many	CASSTGVNPYNEQFF	TGTGCCAGCAGCACCGGGGTCAATCCCTACAATGAGCAGTTCTTC
.	TRBV3-1	TRBJ2-7	16	many	CASSQHPGDPPYEQYF	TGTGCCAGCAGCCAACACCCGGGAGATCCCCCGTACGAGCAGTACTTC
.	TRBV6-5	TRBJ1-4	14	many	CASSYGGTNEKLFF	TGTGCCAGCAGTTACGGAGGAACGAATGAAAAACTGTTTTTT
.	TRBV11-2	TRBJ1-4	16	many	CASSQPLTGASEKLFF	TGTGCCAGCAGCCAACCTCTAACAGGTGCTAGTGAAAAACTGTTTTTT
.	TRBV2	TRBJ2-3	15	many	CASSAGGANTDTQYF	TGTGCCAGCAGTGCAGGGGGGGCAAACACAGATACGCAGTATTTT
TRBD2	TRBV7-3	TRBJ2-5	15	many	CASSLTSGGQETQYF	TGTGCCAGCAGCTTGACTAGCGGGGGCCAAGAGACCCAGTACTTC
.	TRBV7-9	TRBJ1-1	14	many	CASSSLTGLEEAFF	TGTGCCAGCAGCTCGCTGACAGGACTAGAAGAAGCTTTCTTT
.	TRBV7-8	TRBJ1-1	15	.	CASSLGGRGNTEAFF	TGTGCCAGCAGCTTAGGTGGCAGGGGGAACACTGAAGCTTTCTTT
TRBD2	TRBV11-1	TRBJ2-1	16	many	CASSLVGGGSYNEQFF	TGTGCCAGCAGCCTGGTTGGCGGGGGTTCCTACAATGAGCAGTTCTTC
TRBD2	TRBV7-9	TRBJ2-3	11	medium-sized	CASSSGGTQYF	TGTGCCAGCAGCTCGGGGGGTACGCAGTATTTT
.	TRBV11-2	TRBJ1-6	16	.	CASSLGPILDNSPLHF	TGTGCCAGCAGCTTAGGTCCAATCCTAGACAATTCACCCCTCCACTTT
.	TRBV7-9	TRBJ1-1	15	many	CASSPSNRMNTEAFF	TGTGCCAGCAGCCCTAGCAACAGAATGAACACTGAAGCTTTCTTT
TRBD1	TRBV7-6	TRBJ1-4	15	many	CASSSLGTGSEKLFF	TGTGCCAGCAGCTCCCTGGGGACAGGGAGTGAAAAACTGTTTTTT
.	TRBV3-1	TRBJ1-4	16	many	CASSQEGARGGEKLFF	TGTGCCAGCAGCCAAGAAGGTGCCCGGGGAGGGGAAAAACTGTTTTTT
.	TRBV9	TRBJ2-2	14	many	CASSVSYRGGELFF	TGTGCCAGCAGCGTATCATACAGGGGGGGAGAGCTGTTTTTT